This T cell receptor (beta chain) comes out of a study of cytomegalovirus exposure and HLA in healthy donors. About the study: The study's early data release held about 80 million unique TCRs from HLA-typed donors.

Worth noting for this clone: Its antigen remains unknown.

Both 60 Vbeta primers and 13 Jbeta primers went into the PCR. Only in-frame clones appear in the TCRdb table, and some are missing; sequencing was by immunoSEQ multiplex PCR. The sample has about 150,000 clones; around 80% are singletons. V was clipped by 1 base and J by 4 bases, with 12 bases between them. The CDR3 has 16 amino acids. The V gene's germline CDR1 is SGHDT and CDR2 YYEEEE. General study results and limits: Most observed TCR sequences were rare, whereas some public TCRs were detected in many donors. Immune exposure information comprised only CMV serostatus. The classifier, whose performance was assessed in both the original and validation cohorts, reportedly diagnosed cytomegalovirus status with high specificity and sensitivity.

The source is a man aged 18 to 29 in good health and CMV-seropositive. Sequencing was performed on PBMCs. The rearrangement links TRBV5-6 to TRBJ2-6; D possibly corresponds to TRBD1 (5 bases). In DNA form, the CDR3 reads TGTGCCAGCAGCTTGTACTCAGGGTCAGGGGCCAACGTCCTGACTTTC. This sequence encodes CASSLYSGSGANVLTF.